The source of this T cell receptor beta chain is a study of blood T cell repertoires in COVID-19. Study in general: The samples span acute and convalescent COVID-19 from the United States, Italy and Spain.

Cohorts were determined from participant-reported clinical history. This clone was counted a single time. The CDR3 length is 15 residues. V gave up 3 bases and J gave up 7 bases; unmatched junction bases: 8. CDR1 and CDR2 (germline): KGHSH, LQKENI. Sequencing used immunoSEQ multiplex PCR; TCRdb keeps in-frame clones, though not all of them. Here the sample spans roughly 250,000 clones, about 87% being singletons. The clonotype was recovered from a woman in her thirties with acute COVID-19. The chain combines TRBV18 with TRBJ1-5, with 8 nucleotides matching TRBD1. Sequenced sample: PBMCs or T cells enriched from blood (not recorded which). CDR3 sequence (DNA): TGTGCCAGCTCACCTTGGACAGGGTTGAAACAGCCCCAGCATTTT. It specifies CASSPWTGLKQPQHF.